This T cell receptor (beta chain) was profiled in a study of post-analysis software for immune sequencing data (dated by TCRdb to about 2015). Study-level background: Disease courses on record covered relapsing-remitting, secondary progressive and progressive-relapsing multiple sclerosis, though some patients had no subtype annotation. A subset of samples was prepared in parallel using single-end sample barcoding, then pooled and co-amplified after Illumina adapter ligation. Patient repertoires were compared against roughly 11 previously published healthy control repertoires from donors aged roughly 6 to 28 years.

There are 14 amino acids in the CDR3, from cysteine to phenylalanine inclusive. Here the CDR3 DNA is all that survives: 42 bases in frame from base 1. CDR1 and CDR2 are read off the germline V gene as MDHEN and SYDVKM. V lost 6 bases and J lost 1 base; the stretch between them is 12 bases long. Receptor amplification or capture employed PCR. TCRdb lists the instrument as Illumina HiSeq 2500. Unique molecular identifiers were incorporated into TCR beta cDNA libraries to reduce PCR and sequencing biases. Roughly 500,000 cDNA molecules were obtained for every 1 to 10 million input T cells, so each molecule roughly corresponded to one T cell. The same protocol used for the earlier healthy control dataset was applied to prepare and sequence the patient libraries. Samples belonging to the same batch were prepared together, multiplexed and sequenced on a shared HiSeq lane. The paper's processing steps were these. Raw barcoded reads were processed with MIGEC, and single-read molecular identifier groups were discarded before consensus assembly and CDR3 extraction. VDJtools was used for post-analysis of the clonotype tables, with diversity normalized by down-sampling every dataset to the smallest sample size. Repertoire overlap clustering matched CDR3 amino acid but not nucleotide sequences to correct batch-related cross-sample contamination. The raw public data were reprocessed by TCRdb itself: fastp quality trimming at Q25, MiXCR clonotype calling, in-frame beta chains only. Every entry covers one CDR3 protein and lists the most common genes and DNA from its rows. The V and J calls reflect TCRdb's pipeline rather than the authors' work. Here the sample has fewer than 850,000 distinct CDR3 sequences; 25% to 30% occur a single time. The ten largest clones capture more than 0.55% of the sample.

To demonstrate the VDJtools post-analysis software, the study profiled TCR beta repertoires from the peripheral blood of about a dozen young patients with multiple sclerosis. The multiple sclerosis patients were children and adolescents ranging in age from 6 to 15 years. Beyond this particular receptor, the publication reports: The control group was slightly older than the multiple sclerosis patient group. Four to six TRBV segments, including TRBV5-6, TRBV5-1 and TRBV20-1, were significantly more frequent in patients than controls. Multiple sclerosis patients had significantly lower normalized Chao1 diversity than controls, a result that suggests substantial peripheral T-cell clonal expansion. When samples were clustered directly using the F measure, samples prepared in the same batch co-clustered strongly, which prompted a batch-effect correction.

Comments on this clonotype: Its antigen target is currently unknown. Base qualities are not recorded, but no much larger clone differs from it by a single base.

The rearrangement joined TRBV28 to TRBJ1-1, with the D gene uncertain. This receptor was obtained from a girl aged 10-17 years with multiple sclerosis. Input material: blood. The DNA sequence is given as TGTGCCAGCAGCGCTACCACCCGGAACACTGAAGCTTTCTTT. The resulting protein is CASSATTRNTEAFF.